This TCR beta chain was sequenced for a study of blood T cell repertoires in COVID-19. Looking at the study overall: PBMCs, B-cell-depleted T cells, or T cells were the source of the cDNA or gDNA that made up the material.

In its sample, this clone was seen a few times. In the authors' methods: Estimates of nucleated cell counts were drawn from the amplification of reference gene primers. Assay used: immunoSEQ multiplex PCR; TCRdb lists only in-frame clones, some missing. From that table come the V and J calls and clone size; the DNA was used to work out D and trimming. This table has under 300,000 clones, less than 90% appearing once. The V end was cut by 6 bases, the J end by 7 bases, with 10 bases between. Looked up from germline, CDR1 is DFQATT and CDR2 is SNEGSKA (reference sequence). The CDR3 sequence is 11 residues long. Donors in Cohort 3 counted as recovered after two negative PCRs, clearance, or symptom resolution.

The chain employs TRBV20-1 and TRBJ2-1; D is ambiguous. The sequencing input was PBMCs or T cells enriched from blood (not recorded which). This TCR was recovered from a woman aged 45 to 65 who had recovered from COVID-19. The CDR3 DNA sequence: TGCAGTGCCCCGACGAGGAATGAGCAGTTCTTC. Encoded protein: CSAPTRNEQFF.